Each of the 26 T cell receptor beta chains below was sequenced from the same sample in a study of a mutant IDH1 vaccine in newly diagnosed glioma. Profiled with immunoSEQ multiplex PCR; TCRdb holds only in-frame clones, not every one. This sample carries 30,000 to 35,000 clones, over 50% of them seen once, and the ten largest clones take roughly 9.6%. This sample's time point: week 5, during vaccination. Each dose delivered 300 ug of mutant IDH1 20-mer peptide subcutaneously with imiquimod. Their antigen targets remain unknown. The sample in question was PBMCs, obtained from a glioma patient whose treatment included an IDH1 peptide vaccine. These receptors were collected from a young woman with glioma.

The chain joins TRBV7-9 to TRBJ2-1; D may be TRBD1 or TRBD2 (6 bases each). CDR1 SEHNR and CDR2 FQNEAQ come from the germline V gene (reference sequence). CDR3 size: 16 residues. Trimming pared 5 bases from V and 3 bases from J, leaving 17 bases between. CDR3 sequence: CASSPPRGGGYNEQFF. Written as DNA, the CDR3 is TGTGCCAGCAGCCCCCCGCGTGGAGGGGGCTACAATGAGCAGTTCTTC. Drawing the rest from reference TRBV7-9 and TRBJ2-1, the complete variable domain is DTGVSQNPRHKITKRGQNVTFRCDPISEHNRLYWYRQTLGQGPEFLTYFQNEAQLEKSRLLSDRFSAERPKGSFSTLEIQRTEQGDSAMYLCASSPPRGGGYNEQFFGPGTRLTVL.

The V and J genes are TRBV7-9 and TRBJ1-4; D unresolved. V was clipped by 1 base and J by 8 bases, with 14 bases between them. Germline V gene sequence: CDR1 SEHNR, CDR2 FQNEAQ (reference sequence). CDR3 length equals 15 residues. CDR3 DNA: TGTGCCAGCAGCTTAGACTCAAGGGTTCGAGAAAAACTGTTTTTT. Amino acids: CASSLDSRVREKLFF.

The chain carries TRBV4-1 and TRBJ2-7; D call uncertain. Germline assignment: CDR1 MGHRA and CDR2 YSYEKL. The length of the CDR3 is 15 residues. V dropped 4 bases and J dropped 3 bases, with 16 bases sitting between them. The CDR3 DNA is TGCGCCAGCAGCCTGGAAACAGTTACCCTCTACGAGCAGTACTTC. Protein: CASSLETVTLYEQYF.

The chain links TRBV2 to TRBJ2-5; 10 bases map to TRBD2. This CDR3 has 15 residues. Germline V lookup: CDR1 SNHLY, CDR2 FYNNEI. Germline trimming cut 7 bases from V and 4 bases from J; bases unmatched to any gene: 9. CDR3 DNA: TGTGCCAGCATTGGGGATAGACTAGCGGGAGAGACCCAGTACTTC. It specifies CASIGDRLAGETQYF.

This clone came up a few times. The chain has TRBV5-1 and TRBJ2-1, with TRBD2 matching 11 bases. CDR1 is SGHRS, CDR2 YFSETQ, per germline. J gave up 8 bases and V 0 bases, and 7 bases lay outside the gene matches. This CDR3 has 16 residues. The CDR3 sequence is CASSLARLAGGDEQFF. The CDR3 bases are TGCGCCAGCAGCTTGGCCCGGCTAGCGGGAGGCGATGAGCAGTTCTTC. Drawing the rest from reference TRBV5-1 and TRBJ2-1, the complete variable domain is KAGVTQTPRYLIKTRGQQVTLSCSPISGHRSVSWYQQTPGQGLQFLFEYFSETQRNKGNFPGRFSGRQFSNSRSEMNVSTLELGDSALYLCASSLARLAGGDEQFFGPGTRLTVL.

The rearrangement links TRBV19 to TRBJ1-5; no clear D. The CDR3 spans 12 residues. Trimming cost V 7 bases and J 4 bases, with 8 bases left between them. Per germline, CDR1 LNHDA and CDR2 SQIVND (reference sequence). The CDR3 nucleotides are TGTGCCAGTAATCGAGGGAATCAGCCCCAGCATTTT. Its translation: CASNRGNQPQHF. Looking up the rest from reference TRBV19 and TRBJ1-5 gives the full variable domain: DGGITQSPKYLFRKEGQNVTLSCEQNLNHDAMYWYRQDPGQGLRLIYYSQIVNDFQKGDIAEGYSVSREKKESFPLTVTSAQKNPTAFYLCASNRGNQPQHFGDGTRLSIL.

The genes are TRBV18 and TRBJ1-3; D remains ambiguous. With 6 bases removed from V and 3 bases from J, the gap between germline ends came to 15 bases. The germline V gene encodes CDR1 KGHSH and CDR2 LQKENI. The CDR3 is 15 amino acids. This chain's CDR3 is CASSSTALDGNTIYF. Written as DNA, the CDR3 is TGTGCCAGCTCTTCGACTGCCCTCGATGGAAACACCATATATTTT.

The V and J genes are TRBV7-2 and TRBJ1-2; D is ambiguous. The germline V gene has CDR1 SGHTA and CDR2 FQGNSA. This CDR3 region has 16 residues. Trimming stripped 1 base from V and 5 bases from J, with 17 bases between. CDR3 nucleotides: TGTGCCAGCAGCTTAGGGGCGGCCGCGACCTCTTATGGCTACACCTTC. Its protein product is CASSLGAAATSYGYTF.

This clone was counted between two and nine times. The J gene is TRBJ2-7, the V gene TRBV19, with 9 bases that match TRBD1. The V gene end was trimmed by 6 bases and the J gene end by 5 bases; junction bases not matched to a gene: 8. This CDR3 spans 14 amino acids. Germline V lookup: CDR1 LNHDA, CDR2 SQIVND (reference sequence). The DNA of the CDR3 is TGTGCCAGTAGAGCCGGGACAGGGTTGGACGAGCAGTACTTC. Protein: CASRAGTGLDEQYF.

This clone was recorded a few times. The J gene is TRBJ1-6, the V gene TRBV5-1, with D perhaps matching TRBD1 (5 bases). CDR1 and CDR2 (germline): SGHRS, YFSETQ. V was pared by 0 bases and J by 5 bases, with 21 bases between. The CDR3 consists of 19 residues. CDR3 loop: CASSLGLNLGNRNNSPLHF. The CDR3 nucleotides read TGCGCCAGCAGCTTGGGGCTCAATCTCGGTAACAGGAATAATTCACCCCTCCACTTT.

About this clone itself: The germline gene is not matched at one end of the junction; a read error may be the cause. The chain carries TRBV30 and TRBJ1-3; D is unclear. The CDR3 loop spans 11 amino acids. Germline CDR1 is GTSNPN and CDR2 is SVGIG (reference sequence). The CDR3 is CAWSVGPTLSF. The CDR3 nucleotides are TGTGCCTGGAGTGTAGGGCCGACGCTAAGTTTT.

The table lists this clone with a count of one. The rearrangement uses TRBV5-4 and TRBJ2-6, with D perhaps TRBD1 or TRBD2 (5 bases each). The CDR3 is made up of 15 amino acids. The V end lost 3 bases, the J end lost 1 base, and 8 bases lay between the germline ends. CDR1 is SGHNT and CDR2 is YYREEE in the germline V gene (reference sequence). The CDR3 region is CASSSGTSGANVLTF. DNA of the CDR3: TGTGCCAGCAGCTCCGGGACGTCTGGGGCCAACGTCCTGACTTTC.

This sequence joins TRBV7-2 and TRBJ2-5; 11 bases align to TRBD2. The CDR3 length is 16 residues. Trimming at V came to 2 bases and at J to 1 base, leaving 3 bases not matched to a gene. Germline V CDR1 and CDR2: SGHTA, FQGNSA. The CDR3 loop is CASSLNSGGVQETQYF. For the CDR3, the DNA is TGTGCCAGCAGCTTAAATAGCGGGGGGGTCCAAGAGACCCAGTACTTC.

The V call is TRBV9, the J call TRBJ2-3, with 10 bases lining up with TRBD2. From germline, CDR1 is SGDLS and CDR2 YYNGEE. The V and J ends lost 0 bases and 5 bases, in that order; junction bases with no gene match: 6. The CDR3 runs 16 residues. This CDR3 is CASSVASGGLGDTQYF. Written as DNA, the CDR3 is TGTGCCAGCAGCGTAGCTAGCGGGGGCCTGGGAGATACGCAGTATTTT.

The CDR3 DNA reads TGCGCCAGCAGCTCACTGCGCGGGGGGGATACGCAGTATTTT. It specifies CASSSLRGGDTQYF. The J gene is TRBJ2-3, the V gene TRBV5-1; 8 bases line up with TRBD2. Looked up from germline, CDR1 is SGHRS and CDR2 is YFSETQ. This CDR3 comprises 14 residues. V gave up 3 bases and J gave up 6 bases; unmatched junction bases: 6.

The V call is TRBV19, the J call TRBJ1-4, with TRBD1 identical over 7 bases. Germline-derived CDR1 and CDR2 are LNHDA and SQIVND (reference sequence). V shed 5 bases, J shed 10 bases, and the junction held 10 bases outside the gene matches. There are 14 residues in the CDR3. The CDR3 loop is CASSRQGVEGKLFF. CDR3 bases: TGTGCCAGTAGTCGGCAGGGGGTGGAGGGAAAACTGTTTTTT.

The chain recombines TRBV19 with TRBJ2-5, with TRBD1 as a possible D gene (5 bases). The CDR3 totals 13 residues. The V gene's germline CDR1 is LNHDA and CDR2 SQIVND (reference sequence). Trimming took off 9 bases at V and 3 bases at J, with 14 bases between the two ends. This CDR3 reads CASSGPFKETQYF. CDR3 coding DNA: TGTGCCAGCTCAGGGCCGTTCAAAGAGACCCAGTACTTC.

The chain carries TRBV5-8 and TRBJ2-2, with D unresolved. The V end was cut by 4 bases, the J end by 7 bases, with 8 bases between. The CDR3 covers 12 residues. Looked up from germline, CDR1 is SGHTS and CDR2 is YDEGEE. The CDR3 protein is CASSRVVGELFF. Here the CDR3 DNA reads TGTGCCAGCAGCCGGGTAGTCGGGGAGCTGTTTTTT.

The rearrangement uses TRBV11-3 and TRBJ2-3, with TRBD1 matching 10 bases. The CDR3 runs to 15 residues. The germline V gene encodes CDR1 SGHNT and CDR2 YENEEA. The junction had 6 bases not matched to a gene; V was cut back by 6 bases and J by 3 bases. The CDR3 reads CASRHRDRGTDTQYF. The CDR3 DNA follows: TGTGCCAGCAGGCACCGGGACAGGGGTACAGATACGCAGTATTTT.

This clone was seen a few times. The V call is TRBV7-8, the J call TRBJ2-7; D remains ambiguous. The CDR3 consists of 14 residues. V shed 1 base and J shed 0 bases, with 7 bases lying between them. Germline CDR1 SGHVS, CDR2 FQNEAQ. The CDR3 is CASSLGLNSYEQYF. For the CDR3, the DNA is TGTGCCAGCAGCTTAGGGTTAAACTCCTACGAGCAGTACTTC.

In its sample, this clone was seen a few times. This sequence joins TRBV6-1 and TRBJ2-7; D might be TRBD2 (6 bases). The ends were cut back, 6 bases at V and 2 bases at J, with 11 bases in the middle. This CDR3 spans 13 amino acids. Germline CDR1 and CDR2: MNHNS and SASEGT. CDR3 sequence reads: CASRRDLAYEQYF. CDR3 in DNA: TGTGCCAGCAGGCGGGACTTAGCCTACGAGCAGTACTTC.

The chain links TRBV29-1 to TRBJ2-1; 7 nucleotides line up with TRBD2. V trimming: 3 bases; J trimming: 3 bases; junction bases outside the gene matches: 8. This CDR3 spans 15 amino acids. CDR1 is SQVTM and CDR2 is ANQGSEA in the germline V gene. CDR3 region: CSVDSLLAVYNEQFF. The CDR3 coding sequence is TGCAGCGTTGATTCCCTCCTAGCGGTCTACAATGAGCAGTTCTTC.

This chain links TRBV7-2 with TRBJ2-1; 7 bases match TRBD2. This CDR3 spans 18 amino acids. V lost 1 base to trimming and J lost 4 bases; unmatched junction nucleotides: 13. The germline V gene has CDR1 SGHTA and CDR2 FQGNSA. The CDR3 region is CASSLGPRFGRIYNEQFF. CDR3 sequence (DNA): TGTGCCAGCAGCTTAGGCCCTAGATTCGGGAGGATTTACAATGAGCAGTTCTTC. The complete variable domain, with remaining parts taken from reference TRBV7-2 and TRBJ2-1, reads GAGVSQSPSNKVTEKGKDVELRCDPISGHTALYWYRQSLGQGLEFLIYFQGNSAPDKSGLPSDRFSAERTGGSVSTLTIQRTQQEDSAVYLCASSLGPRFGRIYNEQFFGPGTRLTVL.

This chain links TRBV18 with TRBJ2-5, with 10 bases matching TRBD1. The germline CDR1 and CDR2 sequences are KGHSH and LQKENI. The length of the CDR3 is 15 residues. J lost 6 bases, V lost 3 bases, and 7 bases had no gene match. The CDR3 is CASSPRTGGAQTQYF. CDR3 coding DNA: TGTGCCAGCTCACCTAGGACAGGGGGGGCACAGACCCAGTACTTC.

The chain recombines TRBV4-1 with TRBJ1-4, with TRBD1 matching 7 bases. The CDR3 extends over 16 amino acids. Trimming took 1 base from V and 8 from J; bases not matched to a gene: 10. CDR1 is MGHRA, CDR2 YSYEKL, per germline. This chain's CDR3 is CASSQARQGGSEKLFF. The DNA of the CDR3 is TGCGCCAGCAGCCAAGCTCGACAGGGTGGTTCGGAAAAACTGTTTTTT.

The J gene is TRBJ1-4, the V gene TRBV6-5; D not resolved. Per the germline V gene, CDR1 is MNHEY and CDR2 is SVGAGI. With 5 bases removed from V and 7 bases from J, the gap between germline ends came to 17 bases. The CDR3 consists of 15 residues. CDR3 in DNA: TGTGCCAGCAGTCGAGGGCCACGCCCAAGTGAAAAACTGTTTTTT. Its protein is CASSRGPRPSEKLFF.